A single sample gave rise to the 17 T cell receptor beta chains below, sequenced in a study of cytomegalovirus exposure and HLA in healthy donors. The PCR was carried out with 60 Vbeta primers and 13 Jbeta primers. This table comes from immunoSEQ multiplex PCR, and its TCRdb copy is limited to in-frame clones, with some not included. Of about 280,000 clones listed, approximately 90% are singletons. Material for sequencing was PBMCs. The receptor source for this set is a young woman in good health and CMV-seronegative.

J is TRBJ2-2 and V is TRBV14; TRBD1 is a possible D gene (5 bases). V lost 1 base, J lost 2 bases, and 11 bases lay in between. Looked up from germline, CDR1 is SGHDN and CDR2 is FVKESK. The CDR3 sequence is 16 residues long. DNA of the CDR3: TGTGCCAGCAGCCAAGGGCAGGGATTTAACACCGGGGAGCTGTTTTTT. Translated: CASSQGQGFNTGELFF.

The chain employs TRBV4-1 and TRBJ1-5, with 9 positions matching TRBD1. The germline gives CDR1 MGHRA, CDR2 YSYEKL. The CDR3 covers 17 residues. Trimming took 0 bases from V and 4 from J; bases not matched to a gene: 7. CDR3: CASSQDITGTGNQPQHF. The DNA of the CDR3 is TGCGCCAGCAGCCAAGACATCACCGGGACAGGGAATCAGCCCCAGCATTTT.

This clone was counted a single time. This chain uses TRBV18 with TRBJ2-7, with 7 bases lining up with TRBD1. V shed 3 bases, J shed 1 base, and the junction held 6 bases outside the gene matches. This CDR3 has 15 amino acids. Germline lookup yields CDR1 KGHSH and CDR2 LQKENI. The CDR3 coding sequence is TGTGCCAGCTCACCCCTTGGGACAGAATCCTACGAGCAGTACTTC. Translating it yields CASSPLGTESYEQYF. The whole variable domain, filled in from reference TRBV18 and TRBJ2-7, reads NAGVMQNPRHLVRRRGQEARLRCSPMKGHSHVYWYRQLPEEGLKFMVYLQKENIIDESGMPKERFSAEFPKEGPSILRIQQVVRGDSAAYFCASSPLGTESYEQYFGPGTRLTVT.

The V and J genes are TRBV2 and TRBJ2-2; 8 positions match TRBD2. Germline V gives CDR1 SNHLY, CDR2 FYNNEI. V gave up 7 bases and J gave up 1 base; unmatched junction bases: 5. The CDR3 is 15 residues long. The CDR3 nucleotides are TGTGCCAGCACCCTTGCGGGGGGGAACACCGGGGAGCTGTTTTTT. As protein: CASTLAGGNTGELFF.

The genes are TRBV9 and TRBJ1-1; tentative D call: TRBD1 (6 bases). V was shortened by 0 bases and J by 11 bases, with 14 bases between the two germline ends. Germline values: CDR1 SGDLS, CDR2 YYNGEE. CDR3 length: 13 amino acids. CDR3 DNA sequence: TGTGCCAGCAGCGTAGGGGACACTCCTGGGGCTTTCTTT. This translates into CASSVGDTPGAFF.

The gene calls are TRBV30 and TRBJ1-2; 7 bases align to TRBD1. The junction had 10 bases not matched to a gene; V was cut back by 4 bases and J by 5 bases. CDR1 GTSNPN and CDR2 SVGIG come from the germline V gene (reference sequence). This CDR3 region has 14 residues. The CDR3 sequence: CAWTIEQGLYGYTF. In DNA form, the CDR3 reads TGTGCCTGGACCATAGAACAGGGGTTATATGGCTACACCTTC.

The CDR3: CASSQEPSGGSGNTIYF. Here the CDR3 DNA reads TGCGCCAGCAGCCAAGAACCGTCAGGGGGATCCGGAAACACCATATATTTT. J is TRBJ1-3 and V is TRBV4-1; 7 bases are shared with TRBD1. The CDR3 has 17 amino acids. V lost 0 bases and J lost 4; bases outside the gene matches: 9. Germline V lookup: CDR1 MGHRA, CDR2 YSYEKL.

This clone was counted a single time. This CDR3 is CASSIWQGAREQYF. CDR3 in DNA: TGTGCCAGTAGTATTTGGCAGGGGGCCCGCGAGCAGTACTTC. The chain employs TRBV19 and TRBJ2-7, with 8 bases that match TRBD1. V lost 3 bases to trimming and J lost 6 bases; unmatched junction nucleotides: 7. The germline V gene encodes CDR1 LNHDA and CDR2 SQIVND (reference sequence). The CDR3 is 14 amino acids.

The genes are TRBV9 and TRBJ1-2, with TRBD1 matching 7 bases. With V trimmed by 0 bases and J by 7 bases, 15 bases remained unmatched. Per the germline V gene, CDR1 is SGDLS and CDR2 is YYNGEE. The CDR3 has 17 residues. CDR3 DNA: TGTGCCAGCAGCGTAGGGGGGAGACAGGGAATTTCGGTTGGCTACACCTTC. Protein sequence: CASSVGGRQGISVGYTF.

The V gene is TRBV7-3, the J gene TRBJ2-1, with TRBD2 as a possible D gene (6 bases). The length of the CDR3 is 16 residues. V lost 1 base, J lost 4 bases, and 14 bases lay in between. From germline, CDR1 is SGHTA and CDR2 FQGTGA. In nucleotides, the CDR3 is TGTGCCAGCAGCTTAATCCCGCGGGGAGGATACAATGAGCAGTTCTTC. Encoded protein: CASSLIPRGGYNEQFF.

V is TRBV11-2 and J is TRBJ2-7; D remains ambiguous. V dropped 3 bases and J dropped 0 bases, with 6 bases sitting between them. The V gene's germline CDR1 is SGHAT and CDR2 FQNNGV. CDR3 length: 13 amino acids. The chain's CDR3 is CASSLWSSYEQYF. In DNA form, the CDR3 reads TGTGCCAGCAGCTTGTGGAGCTCCTACGAGCAGTACTTC.

The chain carries TRBV7-3 and TRBJ1-1, with D unclear. CDR3 length: 13 residues. Per the germline V gene, CDR1 is SGHTA and CDR2 is FQGTGA. The V and J ends lost 0 bases and 0 bases respectively, with 2 bases between them. The CDR3 protein is CASSLTMNTEAFF. CDR3 bases: TGTGCCAGCAGCTTAACCATGAACACTGAAGCTTTCTTT.

The gene calls are TRBV6-5 and TRBJ2-7; the D gene is possibly TRBD1 (6 bases). CDR3 size: 16 residues. In germline, CDR1 is MNHEY, CDR2 SVGAGI. V lost 0 bases to trimming and J lost 1 base, with 13 bases between them. DNA for the CDR3: TGTGCCAGCAGTTACTCGATCAACCAGGGGTCCTACGAGCAGTACTTC. This gives the protein CASSYSINQGSYEQYF.

The genes are TRBV18 and TRBJ2-7; D not resolved. The germline V gene encodes CDR1 KGHSH and CDR2 LQKENI. The CDR3 consists of 16 residues. Deletions cut 3 bases from V and 1 base from J, with 16 bases between. The CDR3 protein is CASSPSWQTSSYEQYF. The CDR3 DNA reads as TGTGCCAGCTCACCGTCATGGCAAACCTCATCCTACGAGCAGTACTTC. The full variable domain, rest sourced from reference TRBV18 and TRBJ2-7, is NAGVMQNPRHLVRRRGQEARLRCSPMKGHSHVYWYRQLPEEGLKFMVYLQKENIIDESGMPKERFSAEFPKEGPSILRIQQVVRGDSAAYFCASSPSWQTSSYEQYFGPGTRLTVT.

V usage is TRBV6-1 and J usage is TRBJ1-5, with 8 bases aligning to TRBD1. CDR1 and CDR2 (germline): MNHNS, SASEGT. The CDR3 is 15 amino acids. V lost 4 bases to trimming and J lost 6 bases; unmatched junction nucleotides: 8. The CDR3 region has the DNA TGTGCCAGCAGTGTAACGGACAGGGCTGCTCAGCCCCAGCATTTT. It translates to CASSVTDRAAQPQHF.

J is TRBJ1-5 and V is TRBV5-8; the match to TRBD1 covers 8 bases. Trimming removed 3 bases from V and 1 base from J; junction bases left unmatched: 9. CDR1 is SGHTS, CDR2 YDEGEE, per germline. The CDR3 is 17 amino acids. The DNA of the CDR3 is TGTGCCAGCAGCTCCGCTTTGGACAGGGTGAGCAATCAGCCCCAGCATTTT. Its protein is CASSSALDRVSNQPQHF. Complete variable domain (other parts from reference TRBV5-8 and TRBJ1-5): EAGVTQSPTHLIKTRGQQATLRCSPISGHTSVYWYQQALGLGLQFLLWYDEGEERNRGNFPPRFSGRQFPNYSSELNVNALELEDSALYLCASSSALDRVSNQPQHFGDGTRLSIL.

The CDR3 nucleotides read TGCGCCAGCAGCGAACAGGGGGCACCCTCTCAGCCCCAGCATTTT. Amino acids: CASSEQGAPSQPQHF. This chain joins TRBV5-1 and TRBJ1-5, with TRBD1 identical over 9 bases. The V segment lost 4 bases and the J segment 6 bases; nucleotides outside the gene matches: 8. Looked up from germline, CDR1 is SGHRS and CDR2 is YFSETQ. CDR3 length equals 15 residues. Variable domain in full (rest from reference TRBV5-1 and TRBJ1-5): KAGVTQTPRYLIKTRGQQVTLSCSPISGHRSVSWYQQTPGQGLQFLFEYFSETQRNKGNFPGRFSGRQFSNSRSEMNVSTLELGDSALYLCASSEQGAPSQPQHFGDGTRLSIL.